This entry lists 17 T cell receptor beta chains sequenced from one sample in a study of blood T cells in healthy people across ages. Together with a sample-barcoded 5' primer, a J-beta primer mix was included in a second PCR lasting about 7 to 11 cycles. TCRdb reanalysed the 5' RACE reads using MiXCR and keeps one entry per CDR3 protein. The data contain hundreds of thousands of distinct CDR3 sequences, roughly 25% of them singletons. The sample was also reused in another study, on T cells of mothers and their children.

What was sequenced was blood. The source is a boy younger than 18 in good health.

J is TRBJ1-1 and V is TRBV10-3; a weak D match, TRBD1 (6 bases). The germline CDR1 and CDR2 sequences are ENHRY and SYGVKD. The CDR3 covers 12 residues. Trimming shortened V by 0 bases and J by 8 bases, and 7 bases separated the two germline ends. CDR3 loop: CAISESDREAFF. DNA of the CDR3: TGTGCCATCAGTGAGTCTGACAGGGAAGCTTTCTTT.

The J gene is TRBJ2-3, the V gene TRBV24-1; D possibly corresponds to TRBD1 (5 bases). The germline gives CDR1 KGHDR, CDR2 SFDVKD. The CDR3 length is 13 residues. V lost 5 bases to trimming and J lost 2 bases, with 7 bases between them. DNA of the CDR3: TGTGCCACCAGTGTGGACATCACAGATACGCAGTATTTT. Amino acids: CATSVDITDTQYF.

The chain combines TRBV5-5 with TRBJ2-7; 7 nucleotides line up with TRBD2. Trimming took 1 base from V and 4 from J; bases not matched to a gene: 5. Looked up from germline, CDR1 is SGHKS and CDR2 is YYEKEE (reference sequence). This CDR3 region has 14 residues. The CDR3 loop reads CASSLFGGSYEQYF. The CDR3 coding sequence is TGTGCCAGCAGCTTGTTCGGGGGGAGTTACGAGCAGTACTTC.

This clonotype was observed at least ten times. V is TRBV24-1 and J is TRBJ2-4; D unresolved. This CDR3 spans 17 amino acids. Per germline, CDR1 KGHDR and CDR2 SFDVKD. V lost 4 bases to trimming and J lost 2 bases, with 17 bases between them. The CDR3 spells CATSDSGLGLSKNIQYF. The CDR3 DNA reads TGTGCCACCAGTGACTCGGGCCTCGGTTTGTCCAAAAACATTCAGTACTTC.

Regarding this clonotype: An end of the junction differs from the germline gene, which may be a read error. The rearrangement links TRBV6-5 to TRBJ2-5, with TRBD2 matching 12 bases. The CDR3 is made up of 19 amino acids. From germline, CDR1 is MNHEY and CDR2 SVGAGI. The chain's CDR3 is CASSYSSTASGGAGEIQYF. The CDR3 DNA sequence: TGTGCCAGCAGTTACTCGAGTACGGCTAGCGGGGGGGCAGGGGAGATCCAGTACTTC.

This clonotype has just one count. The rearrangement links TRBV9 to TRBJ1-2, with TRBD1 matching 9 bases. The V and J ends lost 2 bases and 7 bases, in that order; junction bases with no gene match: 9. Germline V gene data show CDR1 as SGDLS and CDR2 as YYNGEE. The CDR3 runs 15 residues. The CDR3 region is CASSVAGQGSCGYTF. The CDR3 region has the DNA TGTGCCAGCAGCGTTGCAGGACAGGGGTCATGTGGCTACACCTTC.

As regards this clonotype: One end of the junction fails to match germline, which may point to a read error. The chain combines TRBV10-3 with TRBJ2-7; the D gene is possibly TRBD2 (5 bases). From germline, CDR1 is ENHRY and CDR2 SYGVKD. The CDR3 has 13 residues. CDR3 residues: CAISEIQEASRAF. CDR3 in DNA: TGTGCCATCAGTGAGATCCAGGAGGCATCTCGAGCCTTC.

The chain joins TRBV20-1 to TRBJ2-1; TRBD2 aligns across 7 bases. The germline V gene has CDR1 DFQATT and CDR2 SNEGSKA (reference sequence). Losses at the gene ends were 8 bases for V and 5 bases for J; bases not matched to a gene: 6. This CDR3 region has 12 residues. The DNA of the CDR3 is TGCAGTACTCCGGGGGGACACAATGAGCAGTTCTTC. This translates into CSTPGGHNEQFF.

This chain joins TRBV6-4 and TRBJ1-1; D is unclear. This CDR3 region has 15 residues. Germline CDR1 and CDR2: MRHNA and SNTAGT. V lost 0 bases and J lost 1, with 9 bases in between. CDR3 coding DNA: TGTGCCAGCAGTGACTCTAGGACTCCGAACACTGAAGCTTTCTTT. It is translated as CASSDSRTPNTEAFF.

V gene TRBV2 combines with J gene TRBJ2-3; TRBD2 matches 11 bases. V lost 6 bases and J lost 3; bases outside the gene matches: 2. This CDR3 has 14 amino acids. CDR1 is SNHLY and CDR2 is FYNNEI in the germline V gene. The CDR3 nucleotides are TGTGCCAGCAGACTAGCGGGAGAGACAGATACGCAGTATTTT. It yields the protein CASRLAGETDTQYF.

As DNA, the CDR3 is TGTGCCTGGAGCCAGGGACACACCGGGGAGCTGTTTTTT. Amino acid sequence: CAWSQGHTGELFF. V is TRBV30 and J is TRBJ2-2, with D possibly being TRBD1 or TRBD2 (5 bases each). The CDR3 has 13 residues. V was trimmed by 3 bases and J by 3 bases, leaving 8 bases between them. Germline loops: CDR1 GTSNPN, CDR2 SVGIG (reference sequence).

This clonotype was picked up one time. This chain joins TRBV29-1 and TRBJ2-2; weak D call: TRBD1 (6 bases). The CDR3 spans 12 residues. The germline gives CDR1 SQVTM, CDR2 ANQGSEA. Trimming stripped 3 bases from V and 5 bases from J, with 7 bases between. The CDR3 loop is CSVDRGTGELFF. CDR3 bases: TGCAGCGTTGACAGGGGAACCGGGGAGCTGTTTTTT.

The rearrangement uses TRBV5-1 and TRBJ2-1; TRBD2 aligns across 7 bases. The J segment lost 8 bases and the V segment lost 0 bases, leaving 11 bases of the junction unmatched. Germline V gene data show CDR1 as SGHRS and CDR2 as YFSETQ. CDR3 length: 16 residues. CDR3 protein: CASSLESGGLWDEQFF. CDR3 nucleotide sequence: TGCGCCAGCAGCTTGGAATCGGGGGGATTATGGGATGAGCAGTTCTTC.

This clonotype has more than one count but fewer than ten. In DNA form, the CDR3 reads TGTGCCAGCAGTGGGGACCGAGACAGGGGCTACAATGAGCAGTTCTTC. This gives the protein CASSGDRDRGYNEQFF. This sequence joins TRBV2 and TRBJ2-1, with 8 nucleotides matching TRBD1. The CDR3 contains 16 residues. Germline values: CDR1 SNHLY, CDR2 FYNNEI. Trimming removed 4 bases from V and 3 bases from J; junction bases left unmatched: 8.

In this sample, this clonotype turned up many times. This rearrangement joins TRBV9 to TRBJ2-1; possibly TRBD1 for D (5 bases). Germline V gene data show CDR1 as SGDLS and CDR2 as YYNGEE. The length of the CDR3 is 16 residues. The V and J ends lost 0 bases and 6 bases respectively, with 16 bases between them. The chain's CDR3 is CASSVGGSPFGNEQFF. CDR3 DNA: TGTGCCAGCAGCGTAGGGGGCAGTCCGTTCGGCAATGAGCAGTTCTTC.

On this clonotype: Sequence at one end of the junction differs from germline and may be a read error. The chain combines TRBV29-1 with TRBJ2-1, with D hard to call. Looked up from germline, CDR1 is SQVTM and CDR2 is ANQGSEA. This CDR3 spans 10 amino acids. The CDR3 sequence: CGVVGIEQFF. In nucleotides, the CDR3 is TGCGGCGTTGTAGGTATTGAGCAGTTCTTC.

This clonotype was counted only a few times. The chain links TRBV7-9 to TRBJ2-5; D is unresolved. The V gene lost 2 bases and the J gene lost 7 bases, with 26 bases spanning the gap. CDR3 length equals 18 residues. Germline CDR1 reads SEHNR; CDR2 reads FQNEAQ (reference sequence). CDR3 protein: CASSLLPQGSQWFRTQYF. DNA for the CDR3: TGTGCCAGCAGCTTACTCCCTCAAGGGTCCCAGTGGTTCAGGACCCAGTACTTC.